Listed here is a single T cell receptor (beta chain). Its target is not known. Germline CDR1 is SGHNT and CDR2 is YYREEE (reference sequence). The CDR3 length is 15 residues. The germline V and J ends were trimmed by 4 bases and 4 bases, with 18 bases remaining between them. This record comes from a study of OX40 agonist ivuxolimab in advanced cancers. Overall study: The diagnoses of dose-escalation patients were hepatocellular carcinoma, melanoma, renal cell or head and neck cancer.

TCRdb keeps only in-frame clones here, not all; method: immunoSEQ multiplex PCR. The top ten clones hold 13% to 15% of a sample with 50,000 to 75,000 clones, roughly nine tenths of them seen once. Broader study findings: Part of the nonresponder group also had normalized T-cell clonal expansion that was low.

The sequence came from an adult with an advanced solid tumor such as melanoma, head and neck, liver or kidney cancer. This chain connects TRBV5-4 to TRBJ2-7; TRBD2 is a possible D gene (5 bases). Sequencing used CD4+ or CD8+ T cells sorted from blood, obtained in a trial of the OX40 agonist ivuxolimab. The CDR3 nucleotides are TGTGCCAGCAGCCGAATGGGAGAGGGTATTTACGAGCAGTACTTC. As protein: CASSRMGEGIYEQYF.